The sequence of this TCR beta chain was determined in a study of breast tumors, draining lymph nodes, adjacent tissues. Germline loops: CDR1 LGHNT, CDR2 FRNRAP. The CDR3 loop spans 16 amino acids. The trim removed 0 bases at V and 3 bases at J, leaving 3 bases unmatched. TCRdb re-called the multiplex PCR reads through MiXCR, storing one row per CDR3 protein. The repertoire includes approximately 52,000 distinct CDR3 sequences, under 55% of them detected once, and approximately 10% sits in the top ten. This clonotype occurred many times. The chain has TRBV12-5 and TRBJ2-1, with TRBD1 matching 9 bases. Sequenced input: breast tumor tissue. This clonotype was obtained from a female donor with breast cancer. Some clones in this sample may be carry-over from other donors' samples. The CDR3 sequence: CASGLVVTGGYNEQFF. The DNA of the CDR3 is TGTGCTAGTGGTTTGGTAGTGACAGGGGGCTACAATGAGCAGTTCTTC. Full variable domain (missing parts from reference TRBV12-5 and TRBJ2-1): DARVTQTPRHKVTEMGQEVTMRCQPILGHNTVFWYRQTMMQGLELLAYFRNRAPLDDSGMPKDRFSAEMPDATLATLKIQPSEPRDSAVYFCASGLVVTGGYNEQFFGPGTRLTVL.